The present T cell receptor (beta chain) was sequenced within a study of shared T cell receptors in the human thymus. The CDR3 runs 16 residues. Losses at the gene ends were 1 base for V and 5 bases for J; bases not matched to a gene: 9. CDR1 and CDR2 (germline): SNHLY, FYNNEI. The assay was immunoSEQ multiplex PCR, and TCRdb's table has in-frame clones only and misses some. This table has 500,000 to 850,000 clones, 70% to 90% appearing once. The same sample was also studied in work on human thymus T cells. Turning to that study: Donors consisted of healthy Finnish infants (having corrective surgery for congenital heart defects). Resections from corrective heart surgery supplied the thymus tissue. Thymic and blood repertoires seemed to show skewed V and J gene use. Overlap was high between thymic repertoires from unrelated individuals, as reported in related research.

The sequence was collected from a boy younger than two with a congenital heart defect. The V and J genes are TRBV2 and TRBJ2-5, with 8 bases matching TRBD2. Sequencing was carried out using thymocytes. This chain's CDR3 is CASSEVGQREMETQYF. Here the CDR3 DNA reads TGTGCCAGCAGTGAAGTTGGGCAGCGGGAGATGGAGACCCAGTACTTC.